These 2 T cell receptor beta chains share one sample of origin, sequenced in a study of cytomegalovirus exposure and HLA in healthy donors. 60 Vbeta and 13 Jbeta primers were used in PCR. The assay was immunoSEQ multiplex PCR, and TCRdb's table has in-frame clones only and misses some. This table holds around 150,000 clones, around three quarters found once. Material: PBMCs. Receptor source: a man aged 35-49 years in good health and CMV-seropositive.

Only a few counts were recorded for this clone. The chain links TRBV27 to TRBJ1-1; no clear D. There are 13 residues in the CDR3. The germline V and J ends were trimmed by 6 bases and 1 base, with 9 bases remaining between them. The germline gives CDR1 MNHEY, CDR2 SMNVEV (reference sequence). The CDR3 loop reads CASSTKRNTEAFF. The CDR3, as DNA: TGTGCCAGCAGCACTAAGAGGAACACTGAAGCTTTCTTT.

The chain links TRBV10-3 to TRBJ2-2; a possible D gene is TRBD1 (5 bases). V lost 0 bases, J lost 6 bases, and 5 bases lay in between. The CDR3 spans 13 residues. The germline gives CDR1 ENHRY, CDR2 SYGVKD. The CDR3 region has the DNA TGTGCCATCAGTGAGTCGGGGCCCGGGGAGCTGTTTTTT. Translation gives CAISESGPGELFF.